A selection of T cell receptor beta chains follows, all from one sample in a study of T cells expressing NK-cell markers. After re-calling the 5' RACE reads, TCRdb lists one entry per CDR3 protein, DNA absent. The table counts almost 450,000 distinct CDR3 sequences; less than 7.5% lies in the top ten. Sample: blood T cells: a sorted CD56 or NKG2C T cell subset, CD4+ or CD8+ T cells, or bulk PBMC T cells (not recorded which). All receptors derive from a woman aged 18 to 75 in good health. Each CDR3 is given with its conserved first and last residue. Each record gives: CDR3 protein, V gene, J gene.

CDR3aa: CAWSIGQGVLSEVFGELFF; v_gene: TRBV30; j_gene: TRBJ2-2
CDR3aa: CSARQVNTGELFF; v_gene: TRBV20-1; j_gene: TRBJ2-2
CDR3aa: CASSQPPGADQPQHF; v_gene: TRBV4-2; j_gene: TRBJ1-5
CDR3aa: CASRAPGLSSSEQFF; v_gene: TRBV19; j_gene: TRBJ2-1
CDR3aa: CSAPPGRFQPQHF; v_gene: TRBV20-1; j_gene: TRBJ1-5
CDR3aa: CASSPRGQGYTGELFF; v_gene: TRBV4-1; j_gene: TRBJ2-2
CDR3aa: CASSIEGVFYNEQFF; v_gene: TRBV19; j_gene: TRBJ2-1
CDR3aa: CASSSGQPNNEQFF; v_gene: TRBV7-2; j_gene: TRBJ2-1
CDR3aa: CASTWVGGPSEQYF; v_gene: TRBV28; j_gene: TRBJ2-7
CDR3aa: CSAPGRFMNTEAFF; v_gene: TRBV20-1; j_gene: TRBJ1-1
CDR3aa: CASSLVGGDEQFF; v_gene: TRBV7-2; j_gene: TRBJ2-1
CDR3aa: CASSRTTSGKRTYEQYF; v_gene: TRBV12-3/TRBV12-4; j_gene: TRBJ2-7
CDR3aa: CASSYIEGGRDTQYF; v_gene: TRBV6-2/TRBV6-3; j_gene: TRBJ2-3
CDR3aa: CASSPQGATLPDTQYF; v_gene: TRBV18; j_gene: TRBJ2-3
CDR3aa: CATTFGSPGGNQPQHF; v_gene: TRBV6-1; j_gene: TRBJ1-5
CDR3aa: CASSWGRLDTQYF; v_gene: TRBV6-2/TRBV6-3; j_gene: TRBJ2-3
CDR3aa: CSARRQALGGQPQHF; v_gene: TRBV20-1; j_gene: TRBJ1-5
CDR3aa: CSVEDRGRITGELFF; v_gene: TRBV29-1; j_gene: TRBJ2-2
CDR3aa: CASSLGGAGYNEQFF; v_gene: TRBV28; j_gene: TRBJ2-1
CDR3aa: CASSPGTGGGGEAFF; v_gene: TRBV5-1; j_gene: TRBJ1-1
CDR3aa: CASKLQGAAGELFF; v_gene: TRBV6-1; j_gene: TRBJ2-2
CDR3aa: CASSRGQGTEAFF; v_gene: TRBV6-1; j_gene: TRBJ1-1
CDR3aa: CSASGSRSLADTQYF; v_gene: TRBV20-1; j_gene: TRBJ2-3
CDR3aa: CASSLAGGNIQYF; v_gene: TRBV12-3/TRBV12-4; j_gene: TRBJ2-4
CDR3aa: CASSLIPGEDQPQHF; v_gene: TRBV27; j_gene: TRBJ1-5
CDR3aa: CASSLMLYNEQFF; v_gene: TRBV28; j_gene: TRBJ2-1
CDR3aa: CASSLERGRGNGYTF; v_gene: TRBV5-1; j_gene: TRBJ1-2
CDR3aa: CSARAGALNEKLFF; v_gene: TRBV20-1; j_gene: TRBJ1-4
CDR3aa: CASSFNAGPNTGELFF; v_gene: TRBV7-2; j_gene: TRBJ2-2
CDR3aa: CASSFLDTQYF; v_gene: TRBV5-1; j_gene: TRBJ2-3
CDR3aa: CASSEDPETQYF; v_gene: TRBV6-1; j_gene: TRBJ2-5
CDR3aa: CASSREEMNTEAFF; v_gene: TRBV18; j_gene: TRBJ1-1
CDR3aa: CASSLDLGVTGELFF; v_gene: TRBV11-3; j_gene: TRBJ2-2
CDR3aa: CASSDPLVPSRGYNEQFF; v_gene: TRBV25-1; j_gene: TRBJ2-1
CDR3aa: CASSLSRAYGYTF; v_gene: TRBV28; j_gene: TRBJ1-2
CDR3aa: CATQFDSLYNEQFF; v_gene: TRBV6-1; j_gene: TRBJ2-1
CDR3aa: CAWSGGRTSTDTQYF; v_gene: TRBV30; j_gene: TRBJ2-3
CDR3aa: CASSLYGSQETQYF; v_gene: TRBV11-3; j_gene: TRBJ2-5
CDR3aa: CSVAEDRAQVGRPSPRYEQYF; v_gene: TRBV29-1; j_gene: TRBJ2-7
CDR3aa: CASSYTTGTETQYF; v_gene: TRBV6-5; j_gene: TRBJ2-5
CDR3aa: CASNPDSTDTQYF; v_gene: TRBV6-1; j_gene: TRBJ2-3
CDR3aa: CSATGVPLSTDTQYF; v_gene: TRBV20-1; j_gene: TRBJ2-3
CDR3aa: CSARESGSGQETQYF; v_gene: TRBV20-1; j_gene: TRBJ2-5
CDR3aa: CASSQTEGNEKFF; v_gene: TRBV12-3/TRBV12-4; j_gene: TRBJ2-1
CDR3aa: CASSPLFVASYEQYF; v_gene: TRBV7-9; j_gene: TRBJ2-7
CDR3aa: CASSLLGPGGRRETQYF; v_gene: TRBV7-9; j_gene: TRBJ2-5
CDR3aa: CASSLVGGRALLSSYNEQFF; v_gene: TRBV11-2; j_gene: TRBJ2-1